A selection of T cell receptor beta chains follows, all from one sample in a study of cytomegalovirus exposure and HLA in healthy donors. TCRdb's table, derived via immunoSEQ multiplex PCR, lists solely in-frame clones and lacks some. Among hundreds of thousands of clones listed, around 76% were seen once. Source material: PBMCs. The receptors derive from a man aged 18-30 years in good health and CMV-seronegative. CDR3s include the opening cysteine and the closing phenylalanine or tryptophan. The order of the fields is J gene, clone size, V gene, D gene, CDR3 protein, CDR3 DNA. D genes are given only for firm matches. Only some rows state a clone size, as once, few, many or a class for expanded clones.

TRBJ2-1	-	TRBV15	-	CATSRDKGGNEQFF	TGTGCCACCAGCAGAGATAAAGGGGGCAATGAGCAGTTCTTC
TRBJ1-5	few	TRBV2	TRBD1	CAITRGPNQPQHF	TGTGCCATCACCAGGGGGCCCAATCAGCCCCAGCATTTT
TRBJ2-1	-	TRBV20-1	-	CSAPRGEEQFF	TGCAGTGCCCCCCGAGGAGAAGAGCAGTTCTTC
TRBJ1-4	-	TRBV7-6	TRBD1	CASSFGQGGNEKLFF	TGTGCCAGCAGCTTCGGACAGGGAGGGAATGAAAAACTGTTTTTT
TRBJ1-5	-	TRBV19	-	CASTPGQPQGPQHF	TGTGCCAGTACCCCAGGGCAGCCCCAGGGACCCCAGCATTTT
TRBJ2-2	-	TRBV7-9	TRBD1	CASSLGIRQGNTGELFF	TGTGCCAGCAGCTTAGGGATTAGACAGGGAAACACCGGGGAGCTGTTTTTT
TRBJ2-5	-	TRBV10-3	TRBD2	CALLRTSGSTTGEQYF	TGTGCCCTCCTCAGGACTAGCGGGAGTACCACGGGTGAGCAGTACTTC
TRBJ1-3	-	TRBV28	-	CASSLGQTGNTIYF	TGTGCCAGCAGTTTAGGACAGACTGGAAACACCATATATTTT
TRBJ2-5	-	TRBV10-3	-	CAISVLNRTQETQYF	TGTGCCATCAGTGTTCTAAACAGGACACAAGAGACCCAGTACTTC
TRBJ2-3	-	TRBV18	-	CASSPPARGGWTDTQYF	TGTGCCAGCTCACCACCGGCCAGGGGAGGGTGGACAGATACGCAGTATTTT
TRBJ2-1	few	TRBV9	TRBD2	CASSVVGLADEQFF	TGTGCCAGCAGCGTAGTGGGACTAGCGGATGAGCAGTTCTTC
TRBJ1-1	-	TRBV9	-	CASSVGVASITEAFF	TGTGCCAGCAGCGTAGGTGTAGCGAGTATCACTGAAGCTTTCTTT
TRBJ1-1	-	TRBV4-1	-	CASSQEVAGKGTEAFF	TGCGCCAGCAGCCAAGAAGTAGCGGGGAAAGGCACTGAAGCTTTCTTT
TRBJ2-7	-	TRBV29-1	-	CSVAGGIGTGSHEQYF	TGCAGCGTTGCGGGGGGGATAGGGACAGGGAGTCACGAGCAGTACTTC
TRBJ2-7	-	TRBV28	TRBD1	CASSPGQEGHYEQYF	TGTGCCAGCAGTCCCGGACAGGAAGGCCATTACGAGCAGTACTTC
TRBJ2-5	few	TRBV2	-	CASSVLAVIQETQYF	TGTGCCAGCAGTGTGTTAGCGGTGATCCAAGAGACCCAGTACTTC
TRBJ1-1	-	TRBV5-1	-	CASSLSIRANTEAFF	TGCGCCAGCAGCTTGTCGATCAGGGCGAACACTGAAGCTTTCTTT
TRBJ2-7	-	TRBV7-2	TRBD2	CASAQRLANSYEQYF	TGTGCCAGCGCCCAGAGACTAGCCAACTCCTACGAGCAGTACTTC
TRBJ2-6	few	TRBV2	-	CASRLEAGANVLTF	TGTGCCAGCAGGTTGGAGGCTGGGGCCAACGTCCTGACTTTC
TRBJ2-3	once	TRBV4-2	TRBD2	CASSSRTSGRTDTQYF	TGTGCCAGCAGCTCTCGGACTAGCGGGAGGACAGATACGCAGTATTTT
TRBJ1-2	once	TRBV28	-	CASSYRDGYTF	TGTGCCAGCAGTTACAGGGATGGCTACACCTTC
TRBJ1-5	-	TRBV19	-	CASSTPRGGANQPQHF	TGTGCCAGTAGTACCCCCCGGGGAGGTGCCAATCAGCCCCAGCATTTT
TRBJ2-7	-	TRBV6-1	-	CATWNGGSYEQYF	TGTGCCACCTGGAACGGGGGCTCCTACGAGCAGTACTTC
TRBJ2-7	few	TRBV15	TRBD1	CATSTSTGAKIYEQYF	TGTGCCACCAGCACCTCGACAGGGGCGAAAATTTACGAGCAGTACTTC
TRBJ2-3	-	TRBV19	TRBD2	CASSMGAGVPGADTQYF	TGTGCCAGTAGTATGGGAGCGGGAGTTCCTGGGGCTGATACGCAGTATTTT
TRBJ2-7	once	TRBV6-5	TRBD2	CASSPGLADEQYF	TGTGCCAGCAGTCCGGGACTAGCGGACGAGCAGTACTTC
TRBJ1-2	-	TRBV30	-	CAWSVGGADGYTF	TGTGCCTGGAGTGTGGGGGGGGCAGATGGCTACACCTTC
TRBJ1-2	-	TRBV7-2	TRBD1	CASRRQGAGYGYTF	TGTGCCAGCAGGCGACAGGGGGCAGGATATGGCTACACCTTC
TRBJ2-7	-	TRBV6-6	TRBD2	CASRMTSGSYEQYF	TGTGCCAGCAGGATGACTAGCGGGAGTTACGAGCAGTACTTC
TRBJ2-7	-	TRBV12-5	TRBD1	CASGFGVGQAGEQYF	TGTGCTAGTGGTTTCGGGGTGGGACAGGCGGGCGAGCAGTACTTC
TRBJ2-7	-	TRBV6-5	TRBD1	CASSYSGTAYEQYF	TGTGCCAGCAGTTACTCGGGGACAGCCTACGAGCAGTACTTC
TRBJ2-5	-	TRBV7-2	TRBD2	CASSLWTRTGETQYF	TGTGCCAGCAGCTTATGGACTAGGACTGGAGAGACCCAGTACTTC
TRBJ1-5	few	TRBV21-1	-	CASSTRGQGCFEPQHF	TGTGCCAGCAGCACCCGGGGACAGGGCTGTTTTGAGCCCCAGCATTTT
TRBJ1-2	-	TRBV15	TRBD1	CATSRVGTGDLGYTF	TGTGCCACCAGCAGAGTTGGGACAGGGGATCTTGGCTACACCTTC
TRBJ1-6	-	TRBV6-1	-	CASSEGQGHSPLHF	TGTGCCAGCAGTGAAGGTCAGGGTCATTCACCCCTCCACTTT
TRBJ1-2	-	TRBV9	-	CASSGPYGYTF	TGTGCCAGCAGCGGGCCCTATGGCTACACCTTC
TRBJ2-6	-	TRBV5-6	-	CASSLDRSGANVLTF	TGTGCCAGCAGCTTGGACAGGTCCGGGGCCAACGTCCTGACTTTC
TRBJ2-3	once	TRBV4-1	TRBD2	CASSLSLAENHGLTDTQYF	TGCGCCAGCAGCCTGTCCCTAGCGGAAAACCATGGGCTCACAGATACGCAGTATTTT
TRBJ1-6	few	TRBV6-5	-	CASTGSSYNSPLHF	TGTGCCAGCACCGGGAGCTCCTATAATTCACCCCTCCACTTT
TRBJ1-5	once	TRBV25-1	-	CASSPRDSNQPQHF	TGTGCCAGCAGTCCCCGCGATAGCAATCAGCCCCAGCATTTT
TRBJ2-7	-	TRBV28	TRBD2	CASSRGGQPSYEQYF	TGTGCCAGCAGCCGGGGGGGCCAGCCCTCCTACGAGCAGTACTTC
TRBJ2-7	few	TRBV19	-	CASSGGGGQKEQYF	TGTGCCAGTAGTGGCGGCGGAGGTCAGAAAGAGCAGTACTTC
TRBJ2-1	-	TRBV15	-	CATSRGGVGTQFHEQFF	TGTGCCACCAGCAGAGGGGGGGTAGGTACCCAGTTCCATGAGCAGTTCTTC
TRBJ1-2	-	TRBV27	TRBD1	CASSDRANYGYTF	TGTGCCAGTTCGGACAGGGCTAACTATGGCTACACCTTC
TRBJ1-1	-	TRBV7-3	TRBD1	CASSQYDRGNTEAFF	TGTGCCAGCAGCCAGTACGACAGGGGGAACACTGAAGCTTTCTTT
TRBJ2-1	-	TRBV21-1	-	CASSKEDRELANYNEQFF	TGTGCCAGCAGCAAAGAGGACAGGGAACTAGCTAACTACAATGAGCAGTTCTTC
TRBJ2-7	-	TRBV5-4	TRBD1	CASSSGQGAWEQYF	TGTGCCAGCAGCTCGGGACAGGGGGCTTGGGAGCAGTACTTC
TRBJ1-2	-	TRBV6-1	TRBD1	CASTETGGNYGYTF	TGTGCCAGCACCGAGACAGGGGGAAACTATGGCTACACCTTC
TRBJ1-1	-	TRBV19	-	CASRATGGREAFF	TGTGCCAGTAGGGCGACAGGAGGACGTGAAGCTTTCTTT
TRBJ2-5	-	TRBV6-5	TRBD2	CASSSGLAGETQYF	TGTGCCAGCAGTTCGGGACTAGCGGGAGAGACCCAGTACTTC
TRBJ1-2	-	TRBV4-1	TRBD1	CASSRPTGSTYGYTF	TGCGCCAGCAGCCGGCCGACAGGGTCGACCTATGGCTACACCTTC
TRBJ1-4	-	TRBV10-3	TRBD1	CAISQTGGNEKLFF	TGTGCCATCAGTCAGACAGGGGGCAATGAAAAACTGTTTTTT
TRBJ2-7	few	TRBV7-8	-	CASSLVRGAYEQYF	TGTGCCAGCAGCTTAGTGCGGGGAGCCTACGAGCAGTACTTC
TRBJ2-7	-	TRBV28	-	CASRRTAYEQYF	TGTGCCAGCAGACGTACAGCCTACGAGCAGTACTTC
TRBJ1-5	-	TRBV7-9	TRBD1	CATAGQGNQPQHF	TGTGCCACTGCGGGACAGGGAAATCAGCCCCAGCATTTT
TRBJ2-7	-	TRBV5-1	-	CASSLAQNSYEQYF	TGCGCCAGCAGCTTGGCACAGAACTCCTACGAGCAGTACTTC